Following are 26 T cell receptor beta chains from one sample sequenced in a study of response to subunit inactivated influenza vaccine. TCRdb reanalysed the RT-PCR reads using MiXCR and keeps one entry per CDR3 protein. Altogether roughly 620,000 distinct CDR3 sequences are present, approximately 11% being singletons, with the ten largest covering approximately 11%. The sample also formed part of further work on T cells expressing NK-cell markers. From that report: The cDNA for TCR beta came from 5'RACE template switching with UMIs.

Sequencing used PBMCs from blood, obtained on the day of vaccination. Receptors were obtained from a man over 45 who received an inactivated influenza vaccine.

The gene calls are TRBV29-1 and TRBJ2-3; 13 nucleotides match TRBD2. Germline assignment: CDR1 SQVTM and CDR2 ANQGSEA. V shed 8 bases, J shed 3 bases, and the junction held 5 bases outside the gene matches. CDR3 length: 14 amino acids. The DNA for the CDR3 is TGCAGCACCGCGACTAGCGGGAGGACAGATACGCAGTATTTT. Amino acid sequence: CSTATSGRTDTQYF.

The V and J genes are TRBV27 and TRBJ1-2, with D unresolved. Trimming took 6 bases from V and 7 from J, leaving 18 bases between them. The germline V gene has CDR1 MNHEY and CDR2 SMNVEV (reference sequence). CDR3 length equals 14 residues. The CDR3 loop reads CASSRSGITGGYTF. CDR3 DNA sequence: TGTGCCAGCAGCCGCTCCGGGATCACGGGTGGCTACACCTTC.

This clonotype was recorded a few times. V usage is TRBV9 and J usage is TRBJ2-3; 10 positions agree with TRBD1. After removal of 4 bases from V and 3 bases from J, the junction contained 8 bases not matched to a gene. The CDR3 contains 16 residues. Germline-derived CDR1 and CDR2 are SGDLS and YYNGEE. The DNA for the CDR3 is TGTGCCAGCAGCAAAATCCCGGGACAGGGGACAGATACGCAGTATTTT. This translates into CASSKIPGQGTDTQYF.

V gene TRBV10-3 combines with J gene TRBJ2-3, with a weak D call TRBD1 (5 bases). Germline CDR1 is ENHRY and CDR2 is SYGVKD. V was trimmed by 4 bases and J by 1 base, leaving 6 bases between them. This CDR3 has 13 residues. The CDR3 is CAISVGGTDTQYF. Here the CDR3 DNA reads TGTGCCATCAGTGTAGGGGGCACAGATACGCAGTATTTT.

In its sample, this clonotype was seen a few times. V and J are TRBV7-2 and TRBJ2-7, with 10 bases fitting TRBD1. From germline, CDR1 is SGHTA and CDR2 FQGNSA. CDR3 length: 15 residues. J lost 10 bases, V lost 7 bases, and 16 bases had no gene match. CDR3 sequence reads: CASMPSGTGVGGQYF. The CDR3 DNA sequence: TGTGCCAGCATGCCGTCGGGGACAGGGGTGGGGGGACAGTACTTC. Filled out from reference TRBV7-2 and TRBJ2-7, the complete variable domain reads GAGVSQSPSNKVTEKGKDVELRCDPISGHTALYWYRQSLGQGLEFLIYFQGNSAPDKSGLPSDRFSAERTGGSVSTLTIQRTQQEDSAVYLCASMPSGTGVGGQYFGPGTRLTVT.

This sequence joins TRBV20-1 and TRBJ2-7; TRBD2 matches 11 bases. Germline CDR1 and CDR2: DFQATT and SNEGSKA (reference sequence). The junction had 4 bases not matched to a gene; V was cut back by 6 bases and J by 3 bases. This CDR3 contains 13 residues. The CDR3 DNA is TGCAGTGCCCCTCTAGCGGGAGGCTACGAGCAGTACTTC. Protein sequence: CSAPLAGGYEQYF.

This clonotype was observed a handful of times. The chain couples TRBV5-1 to TRBJ1-2; 7 nucleotides line up with TRBD1. The V segment lost 4 bases and the J segment 4 bases; nucleotides outside the gene matches: 10. Germline CDR1 and CDR2: SGHRS and YFSETQ. The length of the CDR3 is 15 residues. This CDR3 reads CASSTSTGLGYGYTF. CDR3 in DNA: TGCGCCAGCAGCACCTCGACAGGGCTTGGCTATGGCTACACCTTC.

This clonotype was counted once. The rearrangement uses TRBV18 and TRBJ2-3, with D possibly TRBD2 on 5 matching bases. This CDR3 is built from 14 residues. The ends were cut back, 4 bases at V and 2 bases at J, with 10 bases in the middle. Germline V gene lookup returns CDR1 KGHSH and CDR2 LQKENI. CDR3 DNA: TGTGCCAGCTCACGGAGCGGCCTCACAGATACGCAGTATTTT. Translating it yields CASSRSGLTDTQYF.

This clonotype was picked up a small number of times. The rearrangement uses TRBV20-1 and TRBJ2-3, with 10 bases aligning to TRBD2. CDR1 DFQATT and CDR2 SNEGSKA come from the germline V gene (reference sequence). The CDR3 contains 16 residues. Germline trimming cut 0 bases from V and 0 bases from J; bases unmatched to any gene: 3. The CDR3 DNA follows: TGCAGTGCTAGAGATCAACTAGCGGGGAGCACAGATACGCAGTATTTT. As protein: CSARDQLAGSTDTQYF.

As concerns this clonotype: This could be a read error, since a much larger clone is one nucleotide away. The rearrangement uses TRBV5-1 and TRBJ2-3; 7 nucleotides align to TRBD2. This CDR3 spans 13 amino acids. The germline gives CDR1 SGHRS, CDR2 YFSETQ. The CDR3, as DNA: TGCGCCTGCAGCTCACTAGCGAGGGATACGCAGTATTTT. Its protein product is CACSSLARDTQYF. Filled out from reference TRBV5-1 and TRBJ2-3, the complete variable domain reads KAGVTQTPRYLIKTRGQQVTLSCSPISGHRSVSWYQQTPGQGLQFLFEYFSETQRNKGNFPGRFSGRQFSNSRSEMNVSTLELGDSALYLCACSSLARDTQYFGPGTRLTVL.

This clonotype was seen a handful of times. This sequence joins TRBV27 and TRBJ2-7; 7 nucleotides agree with TRBD2. Germline CDR1 and CDR2: MNHEY and SMNVEV (reference sequence). Trimming cost V 7 bases and J 0 bases; bases outside gene matches: 12. The CDR3 length is 16 residues. The CDR3 loop reads CASKGLTLKGSYEQYF. The CDR3 region has the DNA TGTGCCAGCAAGGGACTAACCCTCAAGGGCTCCTACGAGCAGTACTTC.

The chain has TRBV28 and TRBJ2-2, with D possibly being TRBD1 or TRBD2 (5 bases each). CDR3 length: 15 amino acids. Germline assignment: CDR1 MDHEN and CDR2 SYDVKM. V was clipped by 4 bases and J by 7 bases, with 16 bases between them. The CDR3 nucleotides read TGTGCCAGCAGTTGGGGGACCCGGTCGCGCGGGGAGCTGTTTTTT. Translating gives CASSWGTRSRGELFF.

A few counts support this clonotype. J is TRBJ2-4 and V is TRBV28; D is perhaps TRBD1 (5 bases). The CDR3 has 15 residues. Between the trimmed V and J ends, which lost 5 bases and 0 bases, there was a span of 11 bases. CDR1 and CDR2 from the germline V gene are MDHEN and SYDVKM. The CDR3 region is CASSRQILAKNIQYF. As DNA, the CDR3 is TGTGCCAGCAGTAGACAGATTCTAGCCAAAAACATTCAGTACTTC.

The chain uses TRBV7-3 and TRBJ1-1; D is uncertain. The germline gives CDR1 SGHTA, CDR2 FQGTGA. CDR3 length: 13 residues. Trimming cost V 4 bases and J 1 base, with 7 bases left between them. The CDR3 is CASSSIENTEAFF. CDR3 bases: TGTGCCAGCAGCTCCATAGAGAACACTGAAGCTTTCTTT.

V and J are TRBV9 and TRBJ2-2, with D unresolved. The CDR3 is 14 residues long. The V gene's germline CDR1 is SGDLS and CDR2 YYNGEE. Trimming shortened V by 0 bases and J by 6 bases, and 9 bases separated the two germline ends. The CDR3 spells CASSVARFPGELFF. CDR3 sequence (DNA): TGTGCCAGCAGCGTAGCTAGGTTCCCCGGGGAGCTGTTTTTT.

This clonotype was counted between two and nine times. CDR3 sequence reads: CASSPARSTQYF. The CDR3 nucleotides read TGTGCCAGCAGCCCAGCTAGGAGTACGCAGTATTTT. The chain employs TRBV5-5 and TRBJ2-3; D gene ambiguous. The CDR3 totals 12 residues. Trimming cost V 4 bases and J 8 bases, with 11 bases left between them. Germline loops: CDR1 SGHKS, CDR2 YYEKEE (reference sequence).

The chain recombines TRBV29-1 with TRBJ1-3, with 12 bases lining up with TRBD1. The CDR3 covers 15 residues. Trimming removed 4 bases from V and 4 bases from J; junction bases left unmatched: 5. Germline CDR1 and CDR2: SQVTM and ANQGSEA. CDR3 region: CSVVGTGGFGNTIYF. The CDR3 DNA reads TGCAGCGTTGTGGGGACAGGGGGCTTCGGAAACACCATATATTTT.

The V gene is TRBV28, the J gene TRBJ2-7; D not resolved. V lost 1 base and J 3 bases, leaving 10 bases between the germline ends. Germline loops: CDR1 MDHEN, CDR2 SYDVKM. The CDR3 spans 14 residues. Written as DNA, the CDR3 is TGTGCCAGCAGTTTATTATCGGGCTTCTACGAGCAGTACTTC. Amino acids: CASSLLSGFYEQYF. Filled out from reference TRBV28 and TRBJ2-7, the complete variable domain reads DVKVTQSSRYLVKRTGEKVFLECVQDMDHENMFWYRQDPGLGLRLIYFSYDVKMKEKGDIPEGYSVSREKKERFSLILESASTNQTSMYLCASSLLSGFYEQYFGPGTRLTVT.

Only a few counts were recorded for this clonotype. This chain connects TRBV6-1 to TRBJ2-5, with D possibly being TRBD1 (6 bases). The CDR3 runs 15 residues. Trimming pared 3 bases from V and 2 bases from J, leaving 13 bases between. Germline CDR1 reads MNHNS; CDR2 reads SASEGT. The CDR3 here is CASSDPRQVQETQYF. CDR3 nucleotides: TGTGCCAGCAGTGACCCTCGACAGGTACAAGAGACCCAGTACTTC.

The sample holds a few counts of this clonotype. The chain employs TRBV4-2 and TRBJ1-4; D might be TRBD1 (5 bases). Germline CDR1 and CDR2: LGHNA and YNFKEQ. CDR3 length: 14 amino acids. Between the trimmed V and J ends, which lost 0 bases and 11 bases, there was a span of 13 bases. The DNA for the CDR3 is TGTGCCAGCAGCCAAGATTTTAAAGGGGACAAACTGTTTTTT. Amino acid sequence: CASSQDFKGDKLFF.

This rearrangement joins TRBV6-5 to TRBJ2-6, with D possibly being TRBD1 or TRBD2 (6 bases each). From germline, CDR1 is MNHEY and CDR2 SVGAGI. This CDR3 region has 17 residues. Trimming cost V 5 bases and J 2 bases, with 16 bases left between them. The CDR3 protein is CASSHRGGTAGANVLTF. The CDR3 region has the DNA TGTGCCAGCAGTCACCGAGGGGGGACGGCTGGGGCCAACGTCCTGACTTTC.

This clonotype was seen only a few times. The V and J genes are TRBV25-1 and TRBJ2-1; TRBD2 matches at 7 bases. After removal of 1 base from V and 10 bases from J, the junction contained 13 bases not matched to a gene. CDR3 length: 16 amino acids. Germline-derived CDR1 and CDR2 are MGHDK and SYGVNS. The DNA of the CDR3 is TGTGCCAGCAGTGAATCGAAGACTAGCCGGAGATGGGAGCAGTTCTTC. Translation gives CASSESKTSRRWEQFF.

This clonotype was observed a few times. This chain connects TRBV6-5 to TRBJ2-5; 7 bases are shared with TRBD1. CDR3 size: 15 residues. Germline V CDR1 and CDR2: MNHEY, SVGAGI. The junction had 8 bases not matched to a gene; V was cut back by 0 bases and J by 7 bases. This chain's CDR3 is CASSYSRDSAGTQYF. CDR3 sequence (DNA): TGTGCCAGCAGTTACTCGAGGGACAGCGCGGGGACCCAGTACTTC.

The CDR3 sequence is CAIRPTRNTEAFF. CDR3 nucleotide sequence: TGTGCCATCAGGCCTACCCGGAACACTGAAGCTTTCTTT. This chain links TRBV10-3 with TRBJ1-1; D gene ambiguous. The germline V and J ends were trimmed by 6 bases and 1 base, with 9 bases remaining between them. The germline V gene has CDR1 ENHRY and CDR2 SYGVKD. The CDR3 totals 13 residues.

This chain connects TRBV12-3 or TRBV12-4 to TRBJ2-5; 9 bases agree with TRBD2. V shed 5 bases, J shed 0 bases, and the junction held 10 bases outside the gene matches. This CDR3 is 17 amino acids long. The CDR3 DNA reads as TGTGCCAGCAGTCATGGACTAGCGAGGTTTAACCAAGAGACCCAGTACTTC. It codes for CASSHGLARFNQETQYF.

This clonotype occurred a few times. This chain connects TRBV5-1 to TRBJ1-3, with D maybe TRBD1 (6 bases). In germline, CDR1 is SGHRS, CDR2 YFSETQ. The CDR3 consists of 16 residues. V was shortened by 2 bases and J by 0 bases, with 12 bases between the two germline ends. The CDR3 loop reads CASSLDRTSSGNTIYF. In DNA, the CDR3 is TGCGCCAGCAGCTTAGACAGGACTAGCTCTGGAAACACCATATATTTT.